This T cell receptor (beta chain) was sequenced during a study of T-cell memory formation after mild COVID-19. Whole-study results and caveats: Contracting CD4+ clones were located mainly in CM and EM, and CD8+ clones in EMRA. That cross-reactive memory joined was suggested by some responding clones appearing in pre-infection memory.

MiXCR was run by TCRdb on the 5' RACE reads, yielding one entry per CDR3 protein. Of around 390,000 distinct CDR3 sequences listed, 16% are singletons. As concerns this clonotype: Its antigen is unidentified.

Germline V gene data show CDR1 as ENHRY and CDR2 as SYGVKD. The CDR3 is 13 residues long. The ends were cut back, 0 bases at V and 7 bases at J, with 10 bases in the middle. The sample consisted of PBMCs or a T cell subset sorted from them (not recorded which). This sequence originates from a young man who had mild COVID-19 (a few samples of this study predate the infection). Cell type and time point are not known. V usage is TRBV10-3 and J usage is TRBJ2-7, with TRBD1 as a possible D gene (6 bases). The chain's CDR3 is CAISESGAREQYF. CDR3 DNA: TGTGCCATCAGTGAGTCGGGGGCGCGGGAGCAGTACTTC.